The 25 T cell receptor beta chains reported below all come from one sample, sequenced in a study of naive and memory T cell subsets. Treatment of the sample: skin biopsy from PPD injection site in Mantoux-positive individual. An oligonucleotide containing a UMI was ligated to the 3' end of TCR cDNA. The SP2 primer and nested alpha and beta constant region primers amplified ligated cDNA in four rounds. TCRdb re-analysed the UMI-ligation and nested PCR reads in MiXCR, keeping a single row per CDR3 protein. This table holds approximately 37,000 distinct CDR3 sequences, approximately 11% found once. The starting material was skin, obtained from a tuberculin skin test site. These receptors all come from an adult in good health.

At least ten counts were recorded for this clonotype. The V call is TRBV20-1, the J call TRBJ1-2; 8 nucleotides match TRBD1. In germline, CDR1 is DFQATT, CDR2 SNEGSKA (reference sequence). CDR3 length: 14 residues. V gave up 3 bases and J gave up 3 bases; unmatched junction bases: 6. CDR3 in DNA: TGCAGTGCTAGCCTGGACAGGGAACACTATGGCTACACCTTC. Amino acid sequence: CSASLDREHYGYTF.

This clonotype was recorded many times. V and J are TRBV6-2 or TRBV6-3 and TRBJ2-5; 7 nucleotides align to TRBD2. Germline CDR1 is MNHEY and CDR2 is SVGEGT. Trimming at V came to 5 bases and at J to 5 bases, leaving 11 bases not matched to a gene. CDR3 length equals 15 residues. The DNA of the CDR3 is TGTGCCAGCAGTCAGCGGGGCCACCCCTCGGAGACCCAGTACTTC. Its translation: CASSQRGHPSETQYF.

This clonotype has a handful of counts. The V gene is TRBV20-1, the J gene TRBJ2-6; D ambiguous. CDR1 and CDR2 from the germline V gene are DFQATT and SNEGSKA (reference sequence). The CDR3 totals 13 residues. Deletions cut 6 bases from V and 4 bases from J, with 10 bases between. CDR3 sequence (DNA): TGCAGTGCCCCAAATCGGGGGGCCAACGTCCTGACTTTC. The encoded protein is CSAPNRGANVLTF.

This clonotype appeared a few times. The CDR3 protein is CASSLVRSGDTQYF. DNA for the CDR3: TGTGCCAGCAGCTTAGTTCGGTCCGGTGATACGCAGTATTTT. V gene TRBV11-3 combines with J gene TRBJ2-3; no definite D call. V lost 1 base to trimming and J lost 6 bases, with 11 bases between them. The CDR3 sequence is 14 residues long. Germline V CDR1 and CDR2: SGHNT, YENEEA.

Many counts were recorded for this clonotype. The J gene is TRBJ2-6, the V gene TRBV4-1; D perhaps matches TRBD1 (6 bases). Germline V gives CDR1 MGHRA, CDR2 YSYEKL. V lost 5 bases, J lost 2 bases, and 22 bases lay in between. The CDR3 extends over 19 amino acids. The CDR3 sequence: CASSKKNAGEKPGANVLTF. DNA of the CDR3: TGCGCCAGCAGCAAAAAAAATGCAGGGGAGAAGCCTGGGGCCAACGTCCTGACTTTC.

The table lists this clonotype with many counts. The V and J genes are TRBV7-9 and TRBJ2-1; D unresolved. Germline CDR1 SEHNR, CDR2 FQNEAQ (reference sequence). CDR3 size: 13 residues. Trimming took off 3 bases at V and 5 bases at J, with 8 bases between the two ends. The CDR3 loop is CASSFTQNNEQFF. The CDR3 nucleotides read TGTGCCAGCAGCTTTACGCAGAACAATGAGCAGTTCTTC.

This clonotype has ten or more counts. V usage is TRBV3-1 and J usage is TRBJ1-1; D is undetermined. This CDR3 is 14 amino acids long. The V gene lost 4 bases and the J gene lost 2 bases, with 11 bases spanning the gap. The germline V gene has CDR1 LGHDT and CDR2 YNNKEL (reference sequence). CDR3 residues: CASSPQAGNTEAFF. The CDR3 DNA is TGTGCCAGCAGCCCCCAGGCCGGAAACACTGAAGCTTTCTTT. Full variable domain (remainder filled in from reference TRBV3-1 and TRBJ1-1): DTAVSQTPKYLVTQMGNDKSIKCEQNLGHDTMYWYKQDSKKFLKIMFSYNNKELIINETVPNRFSPKSPDKAHLNLHINSLELGDSAVYFCASSPQAGNTEAFFGQGTRLTVV.

This rearrangement joins TRBV30 to TRBJ2-7; the match to TRBD2 covers 8 bases. CDR3 size: 15 residues. Germline CDR1 GTSNPN, CDR2 SVGIG (reference sequence). V was clipped by 0 bases and J by 2 bases; unmatched bases: 6. CDR3 region: CAWSVVGLVPYEQYF. CDR3 bases: TGTGCCTGGAGTGTCGTGGGACTAGTTCCCTACGAGCAGTACTTC.

In this sample, this clonotype is medium-sized. This chain joins TRBV28 and TRBJ2-4; D perhaps matches TRBD1 (6 bases). V was shortened by 2 bases and J by 1 base, with 6 bases between the two germline ends. The CDR3 length is 14 residues. Germline CDR1 and CDR2: MDHEN and SYDVKM. The CDR3 reads CASSLQGAKNIQYF. The CDR3 DNA follows: TGTGCCAGCAGTTTACAGGGGGCCAAAAACATTCAGTACTTC.

This clonotype occurred many times. This sequence joins TRBV20-1 and TRBJ2-5, with 12 bases matching TRBD2. With 6 bases clipped from V and 1 base from J, the junction kept 6 bases outside the gene matches. From germline, CDR1 is DFQATT and CDR2 SNEGSKA (reference sequence). The CDR3 runs 15 residues. CDR3 nucleotide sequence: TGCAGTGCCTCACTAGCGGGGGGACTCCAAGAGACCCAGTACTTC. It translates to CSASLAGGLQETQYF.

The sample holds many counts of this clonotype. The chain is built from TRBV7-9 and TRBJ2-6, with D uncertain. Germline-derived CDR1 and CDR2 are SEHNR and FQNEAQ (reference sequence). The CDR3 contains 21 residues. The ends were cut back, 1 base at V and 1 base at J, with 23 bases in the middle. CDR3 sequence reads: CASSLEWELPLGLSGANVLTF. CDR3 nucleotide sequence: TGTGCCAGCAGCTTAGAGTGGGAACTGCCTCTGGGGTTGTCTGGGGCCAACGTCCTGACTTTC. Supplemented by reference TRBV7-9 and TRBJ2-6, the full variable domain reads DTGVSQNPRHKITKRGQNVTFRCDPISEHNRLYWYRQTLGQGPEFLTYFQNEAQLEKSRLLSDRFSAERPKGSFSTLEIQRTEQGDSAMYLCASSLEWELPLGLSGANVLTFGAGSRLTVL.

This clonotype was observed many times. V is TRBV6-2 or TRBV6-3 and J is TRBJ2-1, with 7 bases that match TRBD2. Germline assignment: CDR1 MNHEY and CDR2 SVGEGT. Losses at the gene ends were 5 bases for V and 5 bases for J; bases not matched to a gene: 12. The CDR3 has 16 residues. CDR3 protein: CASSKRHGGTDNEQFF. CDR3 DNA sequence: TGTGCCAGCAGTAAACGTCACGGGGGGACCGACAATGAGCAGTTCTTC.

This clonotype appeared a few times. This rearrangement joins TRBV5-1 to TRBJ1-1; D not resolved. CDR3 length: 13 residues. V was shortened by 1 base and J by 3 bases, with 7 bases between the two germline ends. CDR1 SGHRS and CDR2 YFSETQ come from the germline V gene. The CDR3 sequence is CASSLMEYTEAFF. In nucleotides, the CDR3 is TGCGCCAGCAGCTTGATGGAGTACACTGAAGCTTTCTTT. Together with reference TRBV5-1 and TRBJ1-1, the CDR3 gives the full variable domain: KAGVTQTPRYLIKTRGQQVTLSCSPISGHRSVSWYQQTPGQGLQFLFEYFSETQRNKGNFPGRFSGRQFSNSRSEMNVSTLELGDSALYLCASSLMEYTEAFFGQGTRLTVV.

Turning to this clonotype: At one boundary the junction diverges from the germline segment, which might be a read error. The chain uses TRBV6-4 and TRBJ2-5, with D perhaps being TRBD1 or TRBD2 (5 bases each). From germline, CDR1 is MRHNA and CDR2 SNTAGT. CDR3 length equals 16 residues. In nucleotides, the CDR3 is TGTGCCAGCAGTGACCTTTCCCAGGGCTCATGGGAGACCCGGTACTTC. As protein: CASSDLSQGSWETRYF.

This clonotype has at least ten counts. This chain uses TRBV29-1 with TRBJ2-5, with D unclear. In germline, CDR1 is SQVTM, CDR2 ANQGSEA. V shed 7 bases and J shed 0 bases, with 9 bases lying between them. The CDR3 totals 12 residues. CDR3 nucleotide sequence: TGCAGCGAAAACACGTACCAAGAGACCCAGTACTTC. Protein product: CSENTYQETQYF.

This clonotype qualifies as medium-sized (0.01 to 0.1%). The chain carries TRBV5-1 and TRBJ1-2, with 10 bases lining up with TRBD1. CDR1 is SGHRS and CDR2 is YFSETQ in the germline V gene. CDR3 length equals 15 residues. J gave up 8 bases and V 0 bases, and 7 bases lay outside the gene matches. The chain's CDR3 is CASSLAVGQGQGYTF. The CDR3 DNA reads as TGCGCCAGCAGCTTGGCCGTGGGACAGGGGCAAGGCTACACCTTC.

This clonotype appeared a few times. This sequence joins TRBV29-1 and TRBJ2-1; D unresolved. This CDR3 spans 12 amino acids. The V end lost 4 bases, the J end lost 9 bases, and 13 bases lay between the germline ends. Germline V CDR1 and CDR2: SQVTM, ANQGSEA. This CDR3 reads CSVVGRPGEQFF. CDR3 nucleotides: TGCAGCGTTGTAGGCAGACCAGGTGAGCAGTTCTTC.

This clonotype was counted ten times or more. The chain is built from TRBV20-1 and TRBJ1-1; a weak D match, TRBD1 (5 bases). The CDR3 runs to 13 residues. The ends were cut back, 3 bases at V and 0 bases at J, with 8 bases in the middle. Looked up from germline, CDR1 is DFQATT and CDR2 is SNEGSKA (reference sequence). This CDR3 is CSARGLLNTEAFF. CDR3 sequence (DNA): TGCAGTGCTAGGGGACTTTTGAACACTGAAGCTTTCTTT.

This clonotype was detected many times. The genes are TRBV6-1 and TRBJ1-5, with unresolved D. The V end lost 5 bases, the J end lost 0 bases, and 8 bases lay between the germline ends. Germline assignment: CDR1 MNHNS and CDR2 SASEGT. The CDR3 loop spans 14 amino acids. The CDR3: CASSSDGSNQPQHF. The CDR3 coding sequence is TGTGCCAGCAGTTCAGACGGTAGCAATCAGCCCCAGCATTTT.

The sample holds many counts of this clonotype. This chain joins TRBV2 and TRBJ1-1; D is uncertain. Germline V gene lookup returns CDR1 SNHLY and CDR2 FYNNEI. This CDR3 has 14 residues. Trimming pared 2 bases from V and 0 bases from J, leaving 7 bases between. CDR3 sequence reads: CASSERSMNTEAFF. Here the CDR3 DNA reads TGTGCCAGCAGTGAAAGGTCCATGAACACTGAAGCTTTCTTT.

This clonotype was seen a handful of times. The chain recombines TRBV6-6 with TRBJ1-5; no clear D gene. This CDR3 is 13 amino acids long. V was shortened by 6 bases and J by 2 bases, with 8 bases between the two germline ends. Germline V gene data show CDR1 as MNHNY and CDR2 as SVGAGI (reference sequence). The CDR3 region is CASRPDGNQPQHF. The CDR3 bases are TGTGCCAGCAGGCCCGACGGCAATCAGCCCCAGCATTTT.

This clonotype occurred a few times. The chain joins TRBV28 to TRBJ1-1; D may be TRBD1 (5 bases). Deletions cut 7 bases from V and 3 bases from J, with 21 bases between. Per the germline V gene, CDR1 is MDHEN and CDR2 is SYDVKM. CDR3 length equals 16 residues. The CDR3 sequence is CASNSPARGRDTEAFF. The CDR3 nucleotides read TGTGCCAGCAACTCCCCGGCGCGGGGGAGGGACACTGAAGCTTTCTTT.

There are a few counts of this clonotype. V usage is TRBV28 and J usage is TRBJ2-7; 8 bases are a match to TRBD1. Germline CDR1 reads MDHEN; CDR2 reads SYDVKM. This CDR3 comprises 15 residues. J lost 2 bases, V lost 5 bases, and 8 bases had no gene match. The CDR3 here is CASSQGDRSTYEQYF. The CDR3 coding sequence is TGTGCCAGCAGTCAAGGGGACAGGTCTACCTACGAGCAGTACTTC.

This clonotype came up many times. The rearrangement uses TRBV20-1 and TRBJ1-4; D remains ambiguous. Trimming stripped 5 bases from V and 7 bases from J, with 11 bases between. The length of the CDR3 is 12 residues. Germline-derived CDR1 and CDR2 are DFQATT and SNEGSKA (reference sequence). The CDR3 DNA reads TGCAGTGCTGAAAGGCCCCTTGAAAAACTGTTTTTT. It translates to CSAERPLEKLFF.

The gene calls are TRBV7-9 and TRBJ1-5, with D perhaps matching TRBD1 (5 bases). Looked up from germline, CDR1 is SEHNR and CDR2 is FQNEAQ (reference sequence). The CDR3 spans 14 residues. V dropped 1 base and J dropped 7 bases, with 11 bases sitting between them. The DNA for the CDR3 is TGTGCCAGCAGCTTAGGGGCAGGGAACCAGCCCCAGCATTTT. As protein: CASSLGAGNQPQHF.